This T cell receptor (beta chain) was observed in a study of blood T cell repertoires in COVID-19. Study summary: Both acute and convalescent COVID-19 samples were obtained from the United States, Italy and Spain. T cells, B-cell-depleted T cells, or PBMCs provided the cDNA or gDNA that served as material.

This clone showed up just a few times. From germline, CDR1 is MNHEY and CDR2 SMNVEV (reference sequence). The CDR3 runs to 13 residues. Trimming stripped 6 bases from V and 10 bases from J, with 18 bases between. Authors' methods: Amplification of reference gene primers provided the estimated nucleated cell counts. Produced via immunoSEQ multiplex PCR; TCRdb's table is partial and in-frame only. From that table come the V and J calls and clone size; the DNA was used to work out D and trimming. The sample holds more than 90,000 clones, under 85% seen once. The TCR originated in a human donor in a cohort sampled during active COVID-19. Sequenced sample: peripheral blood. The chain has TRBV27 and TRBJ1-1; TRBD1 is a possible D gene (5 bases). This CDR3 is CASSPLGQGAAFF. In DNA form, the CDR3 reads TGTGCCAGCAGCCCCCTTGGGCAGGGCGCAGCTTTCTTT.